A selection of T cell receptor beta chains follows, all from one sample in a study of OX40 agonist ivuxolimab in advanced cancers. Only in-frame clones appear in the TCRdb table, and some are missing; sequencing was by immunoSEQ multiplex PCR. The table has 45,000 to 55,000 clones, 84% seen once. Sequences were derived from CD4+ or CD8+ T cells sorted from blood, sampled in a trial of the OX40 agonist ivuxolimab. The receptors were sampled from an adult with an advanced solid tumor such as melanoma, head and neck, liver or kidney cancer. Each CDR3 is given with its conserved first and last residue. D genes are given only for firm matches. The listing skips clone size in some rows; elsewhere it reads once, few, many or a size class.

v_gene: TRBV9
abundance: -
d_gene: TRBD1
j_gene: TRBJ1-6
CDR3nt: TGTGCCAGCAGCCTGACAGGGGTGAATTCACCCCTCCACTTT
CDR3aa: CASSLTGVNSPLHF

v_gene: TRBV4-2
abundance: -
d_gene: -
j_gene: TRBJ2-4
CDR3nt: TGTGCCAGCAGCCAAGATCTGAAAGGCGGTCAGTACTTC
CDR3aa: CASSQDLKGGQYF

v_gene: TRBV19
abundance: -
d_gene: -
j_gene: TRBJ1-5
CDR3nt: TGTGCCAGTAGTACTGCTCTTAGGGTTAGCAATCAGCCCCAGCATTTT
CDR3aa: CASSTALRVSNQPQHF

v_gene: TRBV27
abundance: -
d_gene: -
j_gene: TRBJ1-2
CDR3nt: TGTGCCAGCAGTTTCTCAGGAAATTTTCGGGGTGGCTACACCTTC
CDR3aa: CASSFSGNFRGGYTF

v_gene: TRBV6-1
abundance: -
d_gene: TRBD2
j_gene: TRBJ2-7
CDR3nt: TGTGCCAGCGGGACTAGCGGCCTCTACGAGCAGTACTTC
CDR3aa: CASGTSGLYEQYF

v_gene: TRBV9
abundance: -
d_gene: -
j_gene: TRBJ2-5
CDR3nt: TGTGCCAGCAGCGTAGTCTCAGGGGAGGGAGAGACCCAGTACTTC
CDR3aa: CASSVVSGEGETQYF

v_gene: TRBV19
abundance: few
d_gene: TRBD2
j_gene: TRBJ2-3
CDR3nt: TGTGCCAGTTCTAGCGGGGAGAACACAGATACGCAGTATTTT
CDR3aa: CASSSGENTDTQYF

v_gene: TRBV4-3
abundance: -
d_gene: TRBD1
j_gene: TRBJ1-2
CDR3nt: TGCGCCAGCAGGCCGGGACAGGGGGGATATGGCTACACCTTC
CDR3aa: CASRPGQGGYGYTF

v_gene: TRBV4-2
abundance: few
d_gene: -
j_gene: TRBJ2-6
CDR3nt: TGTGCCAGCAGCCAATCGAGGGCCAACGTCCTGACTTTC
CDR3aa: CASSQSRANVLTF

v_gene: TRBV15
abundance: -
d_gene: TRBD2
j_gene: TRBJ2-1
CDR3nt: TGTGCCACCAGCAGAGATTTCGGCGGGGGGGCTGGGAATGAGCAGTTCTTC
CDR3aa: CATSRDFGGGAGNEQFF

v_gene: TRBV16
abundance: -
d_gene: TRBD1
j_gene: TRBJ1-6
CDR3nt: TGTGCCAGCAGCCTCGGACAGGGCCGGTCACCCCTCCACTTT
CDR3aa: CASSLGQGRSPLHF

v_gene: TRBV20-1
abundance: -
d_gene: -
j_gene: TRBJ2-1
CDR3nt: TGCAGTGCCAGTCAGCCTAATGAGCAGTTCTTC
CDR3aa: CSASQPNEQFF

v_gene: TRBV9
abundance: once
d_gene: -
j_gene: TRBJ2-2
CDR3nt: TGTGCCAGCAGCGTAGTGTCTGGGACCGGGGAGCTGTTTTTT
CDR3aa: CASSVVSGTGELFF

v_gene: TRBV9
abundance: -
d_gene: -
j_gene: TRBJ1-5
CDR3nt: TGTGCCAGCAGCGTAGACGGGACACGACTTAGGCCCCAGCATTTT
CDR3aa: CASSVDGTRLRPQHF